These 12 T cell receptor beta chains came from one sample sequenced in a study of TIL therapy for anti-PD-1-resistant metastatic lung cancer. The libraries were made with immunoSEQ v3. Assay: immunoSEQ multiplex PCR; the TCRdb copy retains only in-frame clones and omits some. The repertoire has about 95,000 clones, just over 65% of them found once; the top ten carry 10% to 11%. Documented time point: pre-treatment sample, taken before nivolumab and TIL therapy. The tumor samples were excised metastases, mostly pleural nodules or supraclavicular lymph nodes. The sample in question was tumor tissue, obtained at baseline. The receptors stem from a person between 25 and 80 years old with non-small cell lung cancer.

The rearrangement joins TRBV5-1 to TRBJ2-5, with 7 bases lining up with TRBD2. V shed 1 base and J 0 bases; nucleotides not matched to a gene: 12. The CDR3 covers 18 residues. Per germline, CDR1 SGHRS and CDR2 YFSETQ. The CDR3 sequence: CASSLLRGDGPYQETQYF. DNA for the CDR3: TGCGCCAGCAGCTTGCTCCGGGGGGATGGCCCATACCAAGAGACCCAGTACTTC.

The DNA for the CDR3 is TGTGCCAGCAGCACATCGCAACGGGGTACTGGGGAGCTGTTTTTT. Translating gives CASSTSQRGTGELFF. This chain links TRBV7-2 with TRBJ2-2, with a possible D match to TRBD2 (5 bases). CDR3 length: 15 residues. V lost 5 bases to trimming and J lost 8 bases, with 18 bases between them. Germline V gene lookup returns CDR1 SGHTA and CDR2 FQGNSA.

This clone has more than one count but fewer than ten. The gene calls are TRBV4-1 and TRBJ2-5, with D tentatively TRBD1 (6 bases). The CDR3 loop spans 13 amino acids. V dropped 4 bases and J dropped 8 bases, with 14 bases sitting between them. Germline lookup yields CDR1 MGHRA and CDR2 YSYEKL. CDR3 DNA sequence: TGCGCCAGCAGCCTGGAGACAGGCTCAACCCAGTACTTC. Translated, it gives CASSLETGSTQYF.

The rearrangement uses TRBV7-9 and TRBJ2-7, with 10 bases lining up with TRBD2. V lost 4 bases, J lost 0 bases, and 12 bases stayed unmatched. Per germline, CDR1 SEHNR and CDR2 FQNEAQ (reference sequence). The CDR3 runs 18 residues. CDR3 DNA sequence: TGTGCCAGCAGCTCCTACAACCTACTAGCGGGGCACTCCTACGAGCAGTACTTC. Its protein is CASSSYNLLAGHSYEQYF.

V is TRBV9 and J is TRBJ2-1, with 14 bases matching TRBD2. V trimming: 4 bases; J trimming: 1 base; junction bases outside the gene matches: 7. CDR3 size: 18 residues. The germline V gene has CDR1 SGDLS and CDR2 YYNGEE. The CDR3 sequence: CASSLGLAGDRSYNEQFF. The CDR3, as DNA: TGTGCCAGCAGCTTGGGACTAGCGGGAGATAGATCCTACAATGAGCAGTTCTTC.

The gene calls are TRBV19 and TRBJ1-5; TRBD1 is a possible D gene (6 bases). The CDR3 sequence is 15 residues long. CDR1 and CDR2 (germline): LNHDA, SQIVND (reference sequence). V dropped 5 bases and J dropped 4 bases, with 15 bases sitting between them. Here the CDR3 reads CASSLVLTGNQPQHF. The CDR3 nucleotides read TGTGCCAGTAGTCTTGTTTTAACAGGGAATCAGCCCCAGCATTTT.

This clone turned up a few times. The chain uses TRBV4-1 and TRBJ2-2; TRBD2 aligns across 8 bases. Germline V gene data show CDR1 as MGHRA and CDR2 as YSYEKL. This CDR3 is 17 amino acids long. The J segment lost 3 bases and the V segment lost 3 bases, leaving 9 bases of the junction unmatched. This CDR3 reads CASSQAVAGGHTGELFF. Here the CDR3 DNA reads TGCGCCAGCAGCCAGGCGGTGGCGGGGGGCCACACCGGGGAGCTGTTTTTT.

The V call is TRBV15, the J call TRBJ2-7, with D unclear. There are 14 residues in the CDR3. The V end lost 0 bases, the J end lost 7 bases, and 13 bases lay between the germline ends. Germline CDR1 reads LNHNV; CDR2 reads YYDKDF (reference sequence). DNA for the CDR3: TGTGCCACCAGCAGAGATCAAGGGTCTGAAGAGCAGTACTTC. Encoded protein: CATSRDQGSEEQYF.

This clone was seen at least ten times. The V call is TRBV5-4, the J call TRBJ2-1; no clear D. CDR1 is SGHNT, CDR2 YYREEE, per germline (reference sequence). Trimming removed 3 bases from V and 9 bases from J, with 13 bases in between. CDR3 length: 13 residues. CDR3 protein: CASSSDWAGEQFF. The CDR3 DNA sequence: TGTGCCAGCAGCTCAGACTGGGCAGGTGAGCAGTTCTTC.

V gene TRBV7-2 combines with J gene TRBJ2-1, with no clear D. CDR3 length: 14 residues. CDR1 SGHTA and CDR2 FQGNSA come from the germline V gene. V was cut by 7 bases and J by 6 bases, with 16 bases left in between. The CDR3 sequence is CASTPDLGSNEQFF. The CDR3 DNA is TGTGCCAGCACCCCCGATTTAGGGTCCAATGAGCAGTTCTTC.

This chain joins TRBV19 and TRBJ1-5; maybe TRBD1 (6 bases). The length of the CDR3 is 16 residues. V was trimmed by 5 bases and J by 0 bases, leaving 14 bases between them. Germline-derived CDR1 and CDR2 are LNHDA and SQIVND (reference sequence). The CDR3 reads CASSARDTYSNQPQHF. The CDR3 DNA reads TGTGCCAGTAGTGCCCGGGACACCTATAGCAATCAGCCCCAGCATTTT.

This CDR3 reads CASSSARAQYF. In nucleotides, the CDR3 is TGTGCCAGCAGCTCTGCCAGGGCCCAGTACTTC. The chain links TRBV11-2 to TRBJ2-5; perhaps TRBD1 as D (5 bases). CDR1 SGHAT and CDR2 FQNNGV come from the germline V gene. Trimming pared 4 bases from V and 9 bases from J, leaving 9 bases between. CDR3 length equals 11 residues.